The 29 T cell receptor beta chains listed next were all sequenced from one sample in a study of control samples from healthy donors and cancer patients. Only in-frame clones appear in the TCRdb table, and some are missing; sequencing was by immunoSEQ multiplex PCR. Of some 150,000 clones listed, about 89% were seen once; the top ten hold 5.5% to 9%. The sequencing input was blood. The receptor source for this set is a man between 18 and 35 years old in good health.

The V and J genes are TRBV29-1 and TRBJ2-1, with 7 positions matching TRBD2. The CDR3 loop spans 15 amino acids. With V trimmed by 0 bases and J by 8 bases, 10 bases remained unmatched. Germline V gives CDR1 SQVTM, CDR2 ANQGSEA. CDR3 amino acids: CSVEDLNPGGDEQFF. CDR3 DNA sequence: TGCAGCGTTGAAGATCTGAATCCGGGGGGAGATGAGCAGTTCTTC.

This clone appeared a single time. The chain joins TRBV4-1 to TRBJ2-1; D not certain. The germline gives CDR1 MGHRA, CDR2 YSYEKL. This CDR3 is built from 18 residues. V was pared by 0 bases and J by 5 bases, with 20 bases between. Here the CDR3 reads CASSQEGFAAAINNEQFF. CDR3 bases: TGCGCCAGCAGCCAAGAAGGTTTCGCGGCAGCGATTAACAATGAGCAGTTCTTC.

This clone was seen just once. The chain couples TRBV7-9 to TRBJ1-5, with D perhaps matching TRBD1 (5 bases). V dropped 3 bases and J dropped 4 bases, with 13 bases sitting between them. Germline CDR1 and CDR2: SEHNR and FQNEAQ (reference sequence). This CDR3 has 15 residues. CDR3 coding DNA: TGTGCCAGCAGCTTTGCAGGGAACCTTAATCAGCCCCAGCATTTT. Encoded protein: CASSFAGNLNQPQHF. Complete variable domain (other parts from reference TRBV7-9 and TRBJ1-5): DTGVSQNPRHKITKRGQNVTFRCDPISEHNRLYWYRQTLGQGPEFLTYFQNEAQLEKSRLLSDRFSAERPKGSFSTLEIQRTEQGDSAMYLCASSFAGNLNQPQHFGDGTRLSIL.

The CDR3 DNA is TGTGCCAGCACGGGTAACTCCTACGAGCAGTACTTC. Translating gives CASTGNSYEQYF. The chain recombines TRBV6-5 with TRBJ2-7; D gene uncertain. CDR1 and CDR2 from the germline V gene are MNHEY and SVGAGI. Between the trimmed V and J ends, which lost 7 bases and 0 bases, there was a span of 7 bases. This CDR3 is built from 12 residues.

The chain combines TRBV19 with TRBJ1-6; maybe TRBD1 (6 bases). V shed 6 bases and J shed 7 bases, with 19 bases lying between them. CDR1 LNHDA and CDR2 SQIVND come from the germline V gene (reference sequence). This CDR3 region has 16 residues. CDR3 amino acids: CASSPSSQGWNSPLHF. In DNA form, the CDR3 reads TGTGCCAGTAGCCCTTCTTCCCAGGGGTGGAATTCACCCCTCCACTTT.

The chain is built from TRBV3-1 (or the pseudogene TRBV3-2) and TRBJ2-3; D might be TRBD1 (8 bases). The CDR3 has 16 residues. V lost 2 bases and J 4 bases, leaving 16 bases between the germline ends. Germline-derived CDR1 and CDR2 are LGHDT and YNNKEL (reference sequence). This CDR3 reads CASSQTGGGISDTQYF. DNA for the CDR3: TGTGCCAGCAGCCAAACAGGGGGGGGGATATCAGATACGCAGTATTTT.

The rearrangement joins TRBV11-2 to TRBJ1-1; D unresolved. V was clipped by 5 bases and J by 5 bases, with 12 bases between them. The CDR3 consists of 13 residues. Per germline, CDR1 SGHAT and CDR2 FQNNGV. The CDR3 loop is CASSINRGTEAFF. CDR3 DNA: TGTGCCAGCAGCATAAACAGAGGAACTGAAGCTTTCTTT.

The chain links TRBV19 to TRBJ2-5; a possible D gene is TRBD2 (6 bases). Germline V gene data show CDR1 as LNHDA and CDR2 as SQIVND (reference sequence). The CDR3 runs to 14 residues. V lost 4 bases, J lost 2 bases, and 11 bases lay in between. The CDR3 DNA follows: TGTGCCAGTAGTACGGACTACCGACAAGAGACCCAGTACTTC. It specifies CASSTDYRQETQYF.

CDR3 nucleotide sequence: TGTGCCAGCAGTCAGGCCGGGGTGGGGCGGGGAATAGATACGCAGTATTTT. This gives the protein CASSQAGVGRGIDTQYF. The rearrangement joins TRBV28 to TRBJ2-3; D possibly corresponds to TRBD2 (6 bases). The CDR3 totals 17 residues. Germline assignment: CDR1 MDHEN and CDR2 SYDVKM. Trimming left V 5 bases short and J 5 bases short, with 23 bases between.

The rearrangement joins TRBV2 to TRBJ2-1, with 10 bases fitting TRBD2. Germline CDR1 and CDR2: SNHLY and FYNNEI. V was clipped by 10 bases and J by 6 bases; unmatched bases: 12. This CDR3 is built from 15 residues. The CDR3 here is CAITGPSGGSNEQFF. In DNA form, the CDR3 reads TGTGCCATCACGGGGCCTAGCGGGGGTTCCAATGAGCAGTTCTTC. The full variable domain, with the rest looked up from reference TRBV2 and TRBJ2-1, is EPEVTQTPSHQVTQMGQEVILRCVPISNHLYFYWYRQILGQKVEFLVSFYNNEISEKSEIFDDQFSVERPDGSNFTLKIRSTKLEDSAMYFCAITGPSGGSNEQFFGPGTRLTVL.

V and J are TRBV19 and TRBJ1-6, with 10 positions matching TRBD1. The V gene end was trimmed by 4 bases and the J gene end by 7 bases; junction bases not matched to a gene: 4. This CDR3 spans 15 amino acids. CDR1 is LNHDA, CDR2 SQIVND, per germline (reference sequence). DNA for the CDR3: TGTGCCAGTAGTAAGGGGACAGGGGACAATTCACCCCTCCACTTT. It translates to CASSKGTGDNSPLHF.

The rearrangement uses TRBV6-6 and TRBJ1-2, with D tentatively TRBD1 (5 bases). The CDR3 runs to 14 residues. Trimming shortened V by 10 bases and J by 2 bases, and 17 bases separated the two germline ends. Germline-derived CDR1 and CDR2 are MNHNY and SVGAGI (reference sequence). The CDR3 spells CATLREGQNYGYTF. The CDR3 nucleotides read TGTGCCACCCTAAGGGAGGGGCAGAACTATGGCTACACCTTC.

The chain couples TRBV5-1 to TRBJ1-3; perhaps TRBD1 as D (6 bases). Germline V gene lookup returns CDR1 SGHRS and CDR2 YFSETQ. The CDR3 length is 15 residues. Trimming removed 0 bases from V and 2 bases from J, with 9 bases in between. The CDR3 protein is CASSLGQGTGNTIYF. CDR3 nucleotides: TGCGCCAGCAGCTTGGGCCAGGGGACTGGAAACACCATATATTTT.

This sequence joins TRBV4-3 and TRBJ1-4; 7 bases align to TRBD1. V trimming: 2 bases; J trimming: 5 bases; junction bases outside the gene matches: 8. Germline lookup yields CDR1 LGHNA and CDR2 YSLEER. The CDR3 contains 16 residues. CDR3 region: CASSQSPGTENEKLFF. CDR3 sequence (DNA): TGCGCCAGCAGCCAATCCCCCGGGACAGAGAATGAAAAACTGTTTTTT.

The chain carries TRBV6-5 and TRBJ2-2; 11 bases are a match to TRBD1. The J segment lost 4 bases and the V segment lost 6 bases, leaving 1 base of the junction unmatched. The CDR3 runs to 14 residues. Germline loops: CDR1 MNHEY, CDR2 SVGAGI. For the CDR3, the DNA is TGTGCCAGCAGGGGACAGGGGGGCACCGGGGAGCTGTTTTTT. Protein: CASRGQGGTGELFF.

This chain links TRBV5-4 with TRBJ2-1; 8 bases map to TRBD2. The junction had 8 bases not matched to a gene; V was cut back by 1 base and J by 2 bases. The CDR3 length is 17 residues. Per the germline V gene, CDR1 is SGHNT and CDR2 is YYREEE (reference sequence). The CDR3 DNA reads TGTGCCAGCAGCTTGTTGGTCACGGGGGGGGCCTACAATGAGCAGTTCTTC. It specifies CASSLLVTGGAYNEQFF.

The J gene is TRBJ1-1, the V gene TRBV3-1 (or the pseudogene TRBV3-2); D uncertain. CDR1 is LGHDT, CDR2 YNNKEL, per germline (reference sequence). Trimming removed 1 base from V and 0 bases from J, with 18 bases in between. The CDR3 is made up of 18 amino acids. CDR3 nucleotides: TGTGCCAGCAGCCAAGTTGGGCTGAGTCGGAAGATGAACACTGAAGCTTTCTTT. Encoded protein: CASSQVGLSRKMNTEAFF.

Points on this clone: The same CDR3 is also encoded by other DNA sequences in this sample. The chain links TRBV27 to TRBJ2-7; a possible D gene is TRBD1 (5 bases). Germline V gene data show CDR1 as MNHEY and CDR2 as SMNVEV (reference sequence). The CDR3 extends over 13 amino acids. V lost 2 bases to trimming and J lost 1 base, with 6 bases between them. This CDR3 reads CASSLKGSYEQYF. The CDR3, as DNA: TGTGCCAGCAGTTTAAAGGGGTCCTACGAGCAGTACTTC.

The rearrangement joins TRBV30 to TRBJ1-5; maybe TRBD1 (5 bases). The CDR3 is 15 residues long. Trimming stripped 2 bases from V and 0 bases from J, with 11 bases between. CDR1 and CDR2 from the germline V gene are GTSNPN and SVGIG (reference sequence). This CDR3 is CAWSIQGYSNQPQHF. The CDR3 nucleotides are TGTGCCTGGAGTATTCAGGGATATAGCAATCAGCCCCAGCATTTT.

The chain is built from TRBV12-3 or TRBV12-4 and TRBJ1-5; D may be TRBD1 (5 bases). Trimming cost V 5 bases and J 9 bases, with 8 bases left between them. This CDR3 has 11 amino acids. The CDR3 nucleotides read TGTGCCAGCAGTCGGGGGGTGCCCCAGCATTTT. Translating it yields CASSRGVPQHF.

The CDR3 nucleotides are TGCGCCAGCAGCTTGGAGACAGGGCGAACTTCTGGCTACACCTTC. Protein product: CASSLETGRTSGYTF. The gene calls are TRBV5-1 and TRBJ1-2; 7 bases line up with TRBD1. The CDR3 is made up of 15 amino acids. From germline, CDR1 is SGHRS and CDR2 YFSETQ. Losses at the gene ends were 0 bases for V and 7 bases for J; bases not matched to a gene: 9.

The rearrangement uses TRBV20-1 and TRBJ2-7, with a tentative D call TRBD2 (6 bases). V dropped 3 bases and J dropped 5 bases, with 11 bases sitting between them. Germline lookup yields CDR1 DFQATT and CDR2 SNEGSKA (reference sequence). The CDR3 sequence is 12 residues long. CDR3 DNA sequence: TGCAGTGCTAGTAGCGGTAGGGACGAGCAGTACTTC. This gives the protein CSASSGRDEQYF.

The CDR3 loop is CASSVSVGTEAFF. The DNA for the CDR3 is TGTGCCAGCAGCGTAAGCGTTGGCACTGAAGCTTTCTTT. V usage is TRBV9 and J usage is TRBJ1-1; D ambiguous. The CDR3 length is 13 residues. V lost 1 base, J lost 4 bases, and 8 bases lay in between. In germline, CDR1 is SGDLS, CDR2 YYNGEE.

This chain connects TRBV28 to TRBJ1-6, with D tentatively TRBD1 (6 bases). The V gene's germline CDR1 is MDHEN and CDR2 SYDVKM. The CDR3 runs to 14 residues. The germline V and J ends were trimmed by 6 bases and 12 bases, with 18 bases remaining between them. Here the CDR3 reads CASSPRPGTRPLHF. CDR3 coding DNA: TGTGCCAGCAGCCCTCGTCCCGGGACAAGACCCCTCCACTTT.

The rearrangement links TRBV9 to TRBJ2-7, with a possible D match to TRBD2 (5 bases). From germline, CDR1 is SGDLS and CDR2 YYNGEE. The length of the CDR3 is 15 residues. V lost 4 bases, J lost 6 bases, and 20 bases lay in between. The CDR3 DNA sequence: TGTGCCAGCAGCCCACGACTATGGGATTCAAGCGAGCAGTACTTC. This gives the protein CASSPRLWDSSEQYF.

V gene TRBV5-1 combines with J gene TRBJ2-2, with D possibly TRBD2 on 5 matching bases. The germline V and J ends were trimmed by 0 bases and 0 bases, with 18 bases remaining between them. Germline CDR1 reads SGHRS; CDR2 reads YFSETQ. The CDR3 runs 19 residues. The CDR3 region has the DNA TGCGCCAGCAGCTTGGAGTCTTACGAGGGCGATGCGAACACCGGGGAGCTGTTTTTT. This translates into CASSLESYEGDANTGELFF.

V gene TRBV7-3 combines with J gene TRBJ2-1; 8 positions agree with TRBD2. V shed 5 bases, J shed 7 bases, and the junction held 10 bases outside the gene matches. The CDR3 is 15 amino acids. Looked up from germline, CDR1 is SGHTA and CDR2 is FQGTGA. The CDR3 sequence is CASSDPGLGWNEQFF. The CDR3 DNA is TGTGCCAGCAGCGACCCGGGACTAGGGTGGAATGAGCAGTTCTTC.

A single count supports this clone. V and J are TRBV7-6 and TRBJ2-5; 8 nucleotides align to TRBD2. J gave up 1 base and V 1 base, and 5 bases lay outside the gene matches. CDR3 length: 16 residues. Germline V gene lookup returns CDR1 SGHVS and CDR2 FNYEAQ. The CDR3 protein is CASSLGTGGPQETQYF. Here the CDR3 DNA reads TGTGCCAGCAGCTTAGGAACGGGGGGGCCCCAAGAGACCCAGTACTTC.

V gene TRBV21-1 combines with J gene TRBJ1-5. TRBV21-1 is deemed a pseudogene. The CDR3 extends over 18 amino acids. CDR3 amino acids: CASSKARGESGSNQPQHF. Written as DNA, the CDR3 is TGTGCCAGCAGCAAAGCGCGGGGGGAATCGGGTAGCAATCAGCCCCAGCATTTT.